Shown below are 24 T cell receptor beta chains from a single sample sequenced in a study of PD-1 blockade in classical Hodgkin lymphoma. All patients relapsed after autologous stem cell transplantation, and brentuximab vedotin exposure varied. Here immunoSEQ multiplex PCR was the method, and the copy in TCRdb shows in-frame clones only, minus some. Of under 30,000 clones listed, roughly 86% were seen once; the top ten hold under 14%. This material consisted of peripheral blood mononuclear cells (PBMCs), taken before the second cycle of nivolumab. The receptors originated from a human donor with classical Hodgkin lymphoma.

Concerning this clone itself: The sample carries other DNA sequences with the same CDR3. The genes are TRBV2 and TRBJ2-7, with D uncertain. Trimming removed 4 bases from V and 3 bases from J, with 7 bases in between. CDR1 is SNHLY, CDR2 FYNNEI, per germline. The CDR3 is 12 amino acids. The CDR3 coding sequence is TGTGCCAGCAGTGTTACGATCTACGAGCAGTACTTC. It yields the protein CASSVTIYEQYF. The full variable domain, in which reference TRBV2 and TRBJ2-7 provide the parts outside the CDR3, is EPEVTQTPSHQVTQMGQEVILRCVPISNHLYFYWYRQILGQKVEFLVSFYNNEISEKSEIFDDQFSVERPDGSNFTLKIRSTKLEDSAMYFCASSVTIYEQYFGPGTRLTVT.

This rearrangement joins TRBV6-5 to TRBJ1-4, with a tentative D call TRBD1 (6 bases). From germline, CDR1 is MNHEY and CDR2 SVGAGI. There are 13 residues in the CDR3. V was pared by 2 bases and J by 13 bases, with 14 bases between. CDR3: CASSYRRGGGLFF. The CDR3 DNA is TGTGCCAGCAGTTACCGGCGGGGAGGGGGACTGTTTTTT.

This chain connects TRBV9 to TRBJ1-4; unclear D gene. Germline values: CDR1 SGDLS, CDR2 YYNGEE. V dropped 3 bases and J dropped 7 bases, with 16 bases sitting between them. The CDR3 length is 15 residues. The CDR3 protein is CASSATVSPGEKLFF. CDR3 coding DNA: TGTGCCAGCAGCGCTACGGTCAGTCCAGGTGAAAAACTGTTTTTT.

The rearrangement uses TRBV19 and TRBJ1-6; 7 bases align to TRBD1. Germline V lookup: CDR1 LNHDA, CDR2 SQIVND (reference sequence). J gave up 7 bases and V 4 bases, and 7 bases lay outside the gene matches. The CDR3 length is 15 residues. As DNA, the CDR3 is TGTGCCAGTAGTACGGGGGGACAGTCGAATTCACCCCTCCACTTT. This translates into CASSTGGQSNSPLHF.

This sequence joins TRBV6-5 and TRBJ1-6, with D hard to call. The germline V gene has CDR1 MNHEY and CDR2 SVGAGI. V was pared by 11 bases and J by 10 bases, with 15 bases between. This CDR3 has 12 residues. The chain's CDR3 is CAGADQWSPLHF. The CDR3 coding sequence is TGTGCCGGTGCGGACCAGTGGTCACCCCTCCACTTT.

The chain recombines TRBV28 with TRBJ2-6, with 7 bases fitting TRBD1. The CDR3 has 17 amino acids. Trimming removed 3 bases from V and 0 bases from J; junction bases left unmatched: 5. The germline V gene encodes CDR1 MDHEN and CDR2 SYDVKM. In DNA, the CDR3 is TGTGCCAGCAGTTTGTGGCAGGGGGACTCTGGGGCCAACGTCCTGACTTTC. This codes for CASSLWQGDSGANVLTF.

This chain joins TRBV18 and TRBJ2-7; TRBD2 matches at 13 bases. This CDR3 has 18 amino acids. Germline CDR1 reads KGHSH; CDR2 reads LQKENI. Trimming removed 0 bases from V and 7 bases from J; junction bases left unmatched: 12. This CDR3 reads CASSPPRLAGGGGAEQYF. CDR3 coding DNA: TGTGCCAGCTCACCACCGCGACTAGCGGGGGGAGGAGGCGCGGAGCAGTACTTC.

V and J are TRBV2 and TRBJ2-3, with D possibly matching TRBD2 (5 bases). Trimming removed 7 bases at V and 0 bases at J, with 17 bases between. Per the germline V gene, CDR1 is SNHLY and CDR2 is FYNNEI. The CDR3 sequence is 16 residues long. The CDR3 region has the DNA TGTGCCAGCACGTTTTCCGGGGAACGTAGCACAGATACGCAGTATTTT. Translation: CASTFSGERSTDTQYF.

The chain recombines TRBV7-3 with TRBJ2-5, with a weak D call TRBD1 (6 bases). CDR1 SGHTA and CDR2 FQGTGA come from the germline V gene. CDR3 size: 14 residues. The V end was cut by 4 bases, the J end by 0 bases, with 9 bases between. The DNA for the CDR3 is TGTGCCAGCAGCTGGGGGACACACCAAGAGACCCAGTACTTC. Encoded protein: CASSWGTHQETQYF.

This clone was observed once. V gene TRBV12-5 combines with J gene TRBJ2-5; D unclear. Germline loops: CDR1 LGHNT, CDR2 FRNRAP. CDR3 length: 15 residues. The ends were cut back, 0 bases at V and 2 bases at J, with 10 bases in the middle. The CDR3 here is CASGLVPPEQETQYF. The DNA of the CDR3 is TGTGCTAGTGGTTTGGTACCCCCCGAGCAAGAGACCCAGTACTTC.

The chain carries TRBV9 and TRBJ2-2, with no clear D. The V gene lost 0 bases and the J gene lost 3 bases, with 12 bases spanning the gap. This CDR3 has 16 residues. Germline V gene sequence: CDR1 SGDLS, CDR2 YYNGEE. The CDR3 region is CASSVEPRGYTGELFF. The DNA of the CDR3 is TGTGCCAGCAGCGTAGAACCCAGAGGCTACACCGGGGAGCTGTTTTTT.

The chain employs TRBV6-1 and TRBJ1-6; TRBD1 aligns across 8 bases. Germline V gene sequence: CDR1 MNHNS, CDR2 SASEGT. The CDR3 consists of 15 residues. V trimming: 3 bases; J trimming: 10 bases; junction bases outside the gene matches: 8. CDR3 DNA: TGTGCCAGCAGTGACTCATGGACAGGGCACTCACCCCTCCACTTT. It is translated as CASSDSWTGHSPLHF.

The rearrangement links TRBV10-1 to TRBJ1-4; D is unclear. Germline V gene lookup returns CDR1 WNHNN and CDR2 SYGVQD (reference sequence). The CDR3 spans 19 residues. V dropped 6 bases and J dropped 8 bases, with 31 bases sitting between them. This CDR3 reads CASRTALGHPPPPYEKLFF. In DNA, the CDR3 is TGCGCCAGCAGGACGGCGTTGGGCCATCCACCCCCCCCATACGAAAAACTGTTTTTT.

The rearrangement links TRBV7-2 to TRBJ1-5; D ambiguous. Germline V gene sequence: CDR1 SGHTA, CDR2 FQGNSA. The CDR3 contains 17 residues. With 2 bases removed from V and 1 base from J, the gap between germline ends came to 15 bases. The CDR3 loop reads CASSLNVGSPSNQPQHF. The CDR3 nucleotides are TGTGCCAGCAGCTTAAACGTAGGGAGCCCGAGCAATCAGCCCCAGCATTTT. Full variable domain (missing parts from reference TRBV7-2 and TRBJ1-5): GAGVSQSPSNKVTEKGKDVELRCDPISGHTALYWYRQSLGQGLEFLIYFQGNSAPDKSGLPSDRFSAERTGGSVSTLTIQRTQQEDSAVYLCASSLNVGSPSNQPQHFGDGTRLSIL.

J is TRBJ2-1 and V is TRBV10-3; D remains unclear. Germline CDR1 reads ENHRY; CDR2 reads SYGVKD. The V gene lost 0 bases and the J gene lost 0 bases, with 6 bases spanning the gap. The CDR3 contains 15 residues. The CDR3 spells CAISESPSSYNEQFF. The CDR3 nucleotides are TGTGCCATCAGTGAGTCCCCGAGCTCCTACAATGAGCAGTTCTTC.

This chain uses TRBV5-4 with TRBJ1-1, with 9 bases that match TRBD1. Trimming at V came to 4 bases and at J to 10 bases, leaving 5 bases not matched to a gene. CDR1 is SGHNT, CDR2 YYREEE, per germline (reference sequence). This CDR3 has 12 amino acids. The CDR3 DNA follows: TGTGCCAGCAGCGTGGGACAGGGTAGAGCTTTCTTT. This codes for CASSVGQGRAFF.

The CDR3 loop is CASSSGDYKTDTQYF. Here the CDR3 DNA reads TGTGCCAGCAGCTCAGGCGATTACAAGACAGATACGCAGTATTTT. This rearrangement joins TRBV11-1 to TRBJ2-3; D ambiguous. The CDR3 length is 15 residues. Trimming took 4 bases from V and 3 from J, leaving 14 bases between them. In germline, CDR1 is SGHAT, CDR2 FQDESV (reference sequence).

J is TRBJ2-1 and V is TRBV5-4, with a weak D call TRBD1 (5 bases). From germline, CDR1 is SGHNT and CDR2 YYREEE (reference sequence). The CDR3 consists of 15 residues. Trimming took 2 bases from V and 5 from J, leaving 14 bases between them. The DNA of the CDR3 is TGTGCCAGCAGCTTTCATTGGACATTTAACAATGAGCAGTTCTTC. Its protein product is CASSFHWTFNNEQFF.

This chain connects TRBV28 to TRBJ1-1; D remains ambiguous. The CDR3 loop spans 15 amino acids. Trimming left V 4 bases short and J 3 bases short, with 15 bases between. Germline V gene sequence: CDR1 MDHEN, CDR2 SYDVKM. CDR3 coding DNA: TGTGCCAGCAGTTCGTCCGGGGAGCTCTACACTGAAGCTTTCTTT. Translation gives CASSSSGELYTEAFF.

For the CDR3, the DNA is TGTGCCAGCAGGGACTCATACGAGCAGTACTTC. It is translated as CASRDSYEQYF. J is TRBJ2-7 and V is TRBV4-2, with D tentatively TRBD2 (5 bases). Trimming removed 6 bases from V and 4 bases from J, with 7 bases in between. The CDR3 loop spans 11 amino acids. Germline V CDR1 and CDR2: LGHNA, YNFKEQ.

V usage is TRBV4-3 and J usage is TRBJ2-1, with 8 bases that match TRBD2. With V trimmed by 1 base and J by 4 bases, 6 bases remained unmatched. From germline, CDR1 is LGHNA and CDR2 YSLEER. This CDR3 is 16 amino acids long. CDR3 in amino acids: CASSQGVVAGYNEQFF. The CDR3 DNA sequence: TGCGCCAGCAGCCAAGGGGTGGTAGCGGGGTACAATGAGCAGTTCTTC.

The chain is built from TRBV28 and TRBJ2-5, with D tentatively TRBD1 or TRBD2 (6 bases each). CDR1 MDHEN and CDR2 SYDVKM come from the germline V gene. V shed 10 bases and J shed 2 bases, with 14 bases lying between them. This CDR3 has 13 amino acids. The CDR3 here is CAIQTGTQETQYF. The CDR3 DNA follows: TGTGCCATTCAAACAGGGACTCAAGAGACCCAGTACTTC.

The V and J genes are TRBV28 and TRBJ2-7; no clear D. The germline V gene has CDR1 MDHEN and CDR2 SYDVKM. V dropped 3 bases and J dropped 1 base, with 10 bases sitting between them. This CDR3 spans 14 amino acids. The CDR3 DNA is TGTGCCAGCAGTTTTTCTGGGGATTCCTACGAGCAGTACTTC. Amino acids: CASSFSGDSYEQYF. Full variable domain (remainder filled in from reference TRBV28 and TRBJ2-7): DVKVTQSSRYLVKRTGEKVFLECVQDMDHENMFWYRQDPGLGLRLIYFSYDVKMKEKGDIPEGYSVSREKKERFSLILESASTNQTSMYLCASSFSGDSYEQYFGPGTRLTVT.

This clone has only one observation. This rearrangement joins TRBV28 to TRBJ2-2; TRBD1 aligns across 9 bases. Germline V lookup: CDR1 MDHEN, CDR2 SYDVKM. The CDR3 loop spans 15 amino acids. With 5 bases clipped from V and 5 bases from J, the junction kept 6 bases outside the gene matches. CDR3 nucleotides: TGTGCCAGCAGTATTGGGGACAGGGAAACCGGGGAGCTGTTTTTT. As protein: CASSIGDRETGELFF.